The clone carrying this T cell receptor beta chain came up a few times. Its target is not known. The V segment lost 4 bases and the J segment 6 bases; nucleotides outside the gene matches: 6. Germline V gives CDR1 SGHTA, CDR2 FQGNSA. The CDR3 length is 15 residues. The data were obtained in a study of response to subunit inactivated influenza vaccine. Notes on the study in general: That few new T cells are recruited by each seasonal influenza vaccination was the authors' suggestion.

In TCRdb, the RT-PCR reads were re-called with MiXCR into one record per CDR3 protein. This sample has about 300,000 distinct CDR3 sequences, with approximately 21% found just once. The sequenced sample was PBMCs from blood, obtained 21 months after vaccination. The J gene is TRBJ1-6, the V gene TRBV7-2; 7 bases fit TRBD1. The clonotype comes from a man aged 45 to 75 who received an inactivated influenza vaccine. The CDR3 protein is CASSSTTGINSPLHF. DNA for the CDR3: TGTGCCAGCAGCTCGACGACAGGGATTAATTCACCCCTCCACTTT.